These 3 T cell receptor beta chains were sequenced from one sample in a study of blood T cell repertoires in COVID-19. TCRdb's copy holds only in-frame clones and misses some; the assay was immunoSEQ multiplex PCR. The repertoire holds just over 650,000 clones, over 80% seen once, with roughly 0.26% in the top ten. Sequencing used peripheral blood. The receptor set was obtained from a young woman with acute or convalescent COVID-19.

J is TRBJ2-1 and V is TRBV4-1, with 9 bases matching TRBD2. The CDR3 has 17 amino acids. Trimming removed 4 bases from V and 12 bases from J; junction bases left unmatched: 19. Germline CDR1 and CDR2: MGHRA and YSYEKL. DNA for the CDR3: TGCGCCAGCAGCCCGGGTATAGCGGGGGCGGTCGTATGGGTGCAGTTCTTC. Translated, it gives CASSPGIAGAVVWVQFF.

V usage is TRBV19 and J usage is TRBJ1-1, with D hard to call. V was cut by 4 bases and J by 0 bases, with 6 bases left in between. The CDR3 covers 13 residues. Germline values: CDR1 LNHDA, CDR2 SQIVND (reference sequence). The CDR3 reads CASSSVVNTEAFF. CDR3 DNA sequence: TGTGCCAGTAGTAGCGTCGTGAACACTGAAGCTTTCTTT.

V gene TRBV4-1 combines with J gene TRBJ1-2; TRBD1 matches 7 bases. Germline V lookup: CDR1 MGHRA, CDR2 YSYEKL. The trim removed 1 base at V and 3 bases at J, leaving 2 bases unmatched. There are 14 residues in the CDR3. For the CDR3, the DNA is TGCGCCAGCAGCCAAGTTGGACAGGACTATGGCTACACCTTC. Its protein is CASSQVGQDYGYTF.